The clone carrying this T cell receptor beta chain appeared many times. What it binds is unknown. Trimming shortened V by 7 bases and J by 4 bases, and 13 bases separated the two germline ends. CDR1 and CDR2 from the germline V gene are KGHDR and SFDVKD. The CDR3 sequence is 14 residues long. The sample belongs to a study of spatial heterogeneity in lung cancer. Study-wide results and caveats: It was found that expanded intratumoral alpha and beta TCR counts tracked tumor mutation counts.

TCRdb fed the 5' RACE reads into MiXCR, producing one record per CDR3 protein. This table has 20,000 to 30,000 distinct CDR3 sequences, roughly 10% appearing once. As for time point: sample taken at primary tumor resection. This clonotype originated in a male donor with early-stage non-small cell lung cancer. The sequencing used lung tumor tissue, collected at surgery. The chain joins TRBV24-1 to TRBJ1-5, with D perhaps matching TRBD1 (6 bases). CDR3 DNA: TGTGCCACCAGCGCGGGGGCGGAGAATCAGCCCCAGCATTTT. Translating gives CATSAGAENQPQHF.